This TCR beta chain was sequenced for a study of blood T cell repertoires in COVID-19. Study-level information: The analysed material was cDNA or gDNA that came from T cells, B-cell-depleted T cells, or PBMCs.

Generated by immunoSEQ multiplex PCR, the TCRdb table keeps only in-frame clones and is missing some. The profile shows roughly 250,000 clones, about 80% of them singletons. Seattle researchers signed up patients amid active infection and tracked them longitudinally. This clone was counted between two and nine times. This receptor was taken from a person aged 70 to 85 with COVID-19, enrolled during active disease. Material for sequencing was peripheral blood.

The CDR3 bases are TGTGCCAGCAGCGCCGGGACAGGGTACCAGCCCCAGCATTTT. Its protein is CASSAGTGYQPQHF. This chain links TRBV9 with TRBJ1-5; 9 positions agree with TRBD1. From germline, CDR1 is SGDLS and CDR2 YYNGEE. V shed 3 bases, J shed 7 bases, and the junction held 5 bases outside the gene matches. The CDR3 runs to 14 residues.